This is a list of T cell receptor beta chains from one sample in a study of shared clonotypes between healthy human individuals. Some clones are missing from TCRdb's copy, which holds only in-frame ones; the method was immunoSEQ multiplex PCR. The sample holds millions of clones, approximately 95% seen once. Sequencing was performed on naive CD4+ T cells from PBMCs. The receptors originated from a man aged 18 to 30 in good health. Some clones in this sample may be carry-over from other donors' samples. Each CDR3 is given with its conserved first and last residue. Clone size, where shown, is once, few, many, or a class for clones that have expanded.

v_call: TRBV15
clone_size: NA
cdr3_aa: CATSRDGTQEQFF

v_call: TRBV4-2
clone_size: NA
cdr3_aa: CASSTRDPRGERGNTIYF

v_call: TRBV7-2
clone_size: NA
cdr3_aa: CASSLGPSGYEQYF

v_call: TRBV7-8
clone_size: NA
cdr3_aa: CASSQRQGNTEAFF

v_call: TRBV5-1
clone_size: NA
cdr3_aa: CASSFTTGGVTEAFF

v_call: TRBV19
clone_size: NA
cdr3_aa: CASSKVGPETQYF

v_call: TRBV2
clone_size: NA
cdr3_aa: CASSQDRANGANVLTF

v_call: TRBV9
clone_size: NA
cdr3_aa: CASSVALEAGGADTQYF

v_call: TRBV6-1
clone_size: NA
cdr3_aa: CASSEAEQGILTDTQYF

v_call: TRBV5-6
clone_size: NA
cdr3_aa: CASSLIGVTTYEQYF

v_call: TRBV7-3
clone_size: once
cdr3_aa: CASSLQQGGDTGELFF

v_call: TRBV6-1
clone_size: NA
cdr3_aa: CASSARQNTDTQYF

v_call: TRBV5-4
clone_size: NA
cdr3_aa: CASGTGGNTIYF

v_call: TRBV28
clone_size: NA
cdr3_aa: CASSLQGAGETQYF

v_call: TRBV5-1
clone_size: once
cdr3_aa: CASRWIAGGTTGELFF

v_call: TRBV9
clone_size: NA
cdr3_aa: CASSAQGPAVSEQYF

v_call: TRBV30
clone_size: few
cdr3_aa: CAWGVRQGTGNQPQHF

v_call: TRBV6-5
clone_size: NA
cdr3_aa: CASSYSIQGERYF